Below are 10 T cell receptor beta chains sequenced from a single sample in a study of T cells after yellow fever vaccination. TCRdb reanalysed the 5' RACE reads using MiXCR and keeps one entry per CDR3 protein. Among about 180,000 distinct CDR3 sequences, approximately 6.2% were seen once, and the ten largest hold less than 3%. The starting material was CD4+ T cells sorted from PBMCs, obtained on the day of the first yellow fever vaccination. The source of these receptors is a man between 18 and 35 years old who received the YFV17D yellow fever vaccine.

This clonotype has a handful of counts. V usage is TRBV7-3 and J usage is TRBJ2-2; D might be TRBD1 (7 bases). In germline, CDR1 is SGHTA, CDR2 FQGTGA. The CDR3 totals 15 residues. V was trimmed by 2 bases and J by 6 bases, leaving 13 bases between them. This CDR3 is CASSLRDREAGELFF. DNA of the CDR3: TGTGCCAGCAGCTTACGTGACAGGGAGGCCGGGGAGCTGTTTTTT.

As to this clonotype: With a far larger clone one base away, a read error is the likely cause. This chain connects TRBV4-3 to TRBJ1-5; the D gene is possibly TRBD1 (5 bases). CDR3 length: 15 residues. The germline V gene encodes CDR1 LGHNA and CDR2 YSLEER. This chain's CDR3 is CASSQDGQGRQHQHF. CDR3 in DNA: TGCGCCAGCAGCCAAGATGGGCAGGGTAGGCAGCACCAGCATTTT.

This clonotype was recorded a few times. J is TRBJ1-3 and V is TRBV24-1, with 7 nucleotides matching TRBD1. CDR3 size: 15 residues. V was pared by 6 bases and J by 4 bases, with 8 bases of the junction left unmatched. CDR1 is KGHDR, CDR2 SFDVKD, per germline. CDR3 nucleotide sequence: TGTGCCACCAGTCCAAGACAGGGAGCAGGAAACACCATATATTTT. Its protein is CATSPRQGAGNTIYF.

Ten or more counts support this clonotype. V and J are TRBV7-2 and TRBJ2-7; no clear D gene. Germline CDR1 is SGHTA and CDR2 is FQGNSA. With 4 bases removed from V and 6 bases from J, the gap between germline ends came to 13 bases. CDR3 size: 13 residues. CDR3 in DNA: TGTGCCAGCAGCTCCTCCCATGGGCTCGAGCAGTACTTC. It specifies CASSSSHGLEQYF.

This clonotype was seen at least ten times. The chain recombines TRBV20-1 with TRBJ2-5; D could derive from TRBD1 or TRBD2 (6 bases each). The V end was cut by 5 bases, the J end by 0 bases, with 13 bases between. The CDR3 has 14 residues. Germline assignment: CDR1 DFQATT and CDR2 SNEGSKA (reference sequence). The CDR3 bases are TGCAGTGCTCGGGGGCTATGGCACCAAGAGACCCAGTACTTC. Translating gives CSARGLWHQETQYF.

This clonotype was counted a few times. The V and J genes are TRBV5-1 and TRBJ2-7, with TRBD2 as a possible D gene (7 bases). Trimming removed 4 bases at V and 1 base at J, with 12 bases between. The CDR3 length is 14 residues. From germline, CDR1 is SGHRS and CDR2 YFSETQ. CDR3 nucleotides: TGCGCCAGCAGCCACGGGGGGCCATCCTACGAGCAGTACTTC. Protein: CASSHGGPSYEQYF.

This clonotype has more than one count but fewer than ten. The J gene is TRBJ1-4, the V gene TRBV5-1; no clear D. Germline CDR1 is SGHRS and CDR2 is YFSETQ. The CDR3 is made up of 14 amino acids. The V gene lost 4 bases and the J gene lost 7 bases, with 14 bases spanning the gap. CDR3: CASSPVWATEKLFF. The CDR3 DNA follows: TGCGCCAGCAGCCCTGTGTGGGCAACTGAAAAACTGTTTTTT.

This clonotype was found a few times. The gene calls are TRBV5-1 and TRBJ2-2; D ambiguous. The CDR3 contains 14 residues. Germline V lookup: CDR1 SGHRS, CDR2 YFSETQ. V shed 0 bases and J shed 4 bases, with 7 bases lying between them. The CDR3 loop reads CASSLESFTGELFF. The CDR3 nucleotides are TGCGCCAGCAGCTTGGAAAGTTTCACCGGGGAGCTGTTTTTT. Full variable domain (rest looked up from reference TRBV5-1 and TRBJ2-2): KAGVTQTPRYLIKTRGQQVTLSCSPISGHRSVSWYQQTPGQGLQFLFEYFSETQRNKGNFPGRFSGRQFSNSRSEMNVSTLELGDSALYLCASSLESFTGELFFGEGSRLTVL.

V is TRBV28 and J is TRBJ2-7, with 7 bases that match TRBD1. The length of the CDR3 is 13 residues. Germline V gene sequence: CDR1 MDHEN, CDR2 SYDVKM. V lost 6 bases and J lost 1; bases outside the gene matches: 3. CDR3 in amino acids: CASRLTGSYEQYV. CDR3 coding DNA: TGTGCCAGCAGACTGACAGGGTCCTACGAGCAGTACGTC.

A few counts support this clonotype. The chain links TRBV20-1 to TRBJ2-3, with 8 nucleotides matching TRBD2. V trimming: 4 bases; J trimming: 0 bases; junction bases outside the gene matches: 6. Germline V gives CDR1 DFQATT, CDR2 SNEGSKA (reference sequence). The CDR3 spans 15 residues. Here the CDR3 DNA reads TGCAGTGCTAACGGGGGGGTAGGCAGCACAGATACGCAGTATTTT. It encodes CSANGGVGSTDTQYF.